The present TCR beta chain was sequenced within a study of T cell responses to AZD1222 COVID-19 vaccine. Whole-study findings and limits: Only a handful of people who got AZD1222 tested seropositive at baseline. In the spike-specific TCR repertoire, nearly half reportedly target unmutated variant regions.

Comments on this clone: Its antigen is unidentified.

The repertoire was sequenced with immunoSEQ multiplex PCR; TCRdb's copy has only in-frame clones and lacks some. Seen here are 150,000 or so clones, 70% to 90% observed once, and the top ten hold approximately 4%. From germline, CDR1 is MNHEY and CDR2 SVGAGI. The CDR3 contains 15 residues. Deletions cut 6 bases from V and 1 base from J, with 12 bases between. The sequencing used peripheral blood, collected 28 days after the second dose of the MenACWY control vaccine. J is TRBJ2-2 and V is TRBV6-5, with no clear D. The TCR comes from an adult who received the MenACWY meningococcal vaccine as a control. CDR3 coding DNA: TGTGCCAGCAGCTACAGCTTCCTGAACACCGGGGAGCTGTTTTTT. It specifies CASSYSFLNTGELFF.